This TCR beta chain was identified during a study of T cell changes during pregnancy in multiple sclerosis. The assay was immunoSEQ multiplex PCR, and TCRdb's table has in-frame clones only and misses some. Of 95,000 to 110,000 clones in the sample, approximately 90% were seen once. Germline V gives CDR1 SNHLY, CDR2 FYNNEI. The V and J ends lost 6 bases and 6 bases, in that order; junction bases with no gene match: 2. The CDR3 extends over 14 amino acids. The material was peripheral blood, obtained after pregnancy. V is TRBV2 and J is TRBJ1-6, with 10 nucleotides matching TRBD1. The clonotype was recovered from a female donor with multiple sclerosis, enrolled in a pregnancy study. This CDR3 reads CASRGDRGNSPLHF. The CDR3 region has the DNA TGTGCCAGCAGGGGGGACAGGGGTAATTCACCCCTCCACTTT.